The rows below give T cell receptor beta chains drawn from one sample of a study of T cell repertoires in cytomegalovirus infection. TCRdb re-called the reads with MiXCR, one entry per CDR3 protein. The sample holds approximately 100,000 distinct CDR3 sequences, 42% seen once. For these receptors, no antigen is known. The starting material was CD8+ T cells from cultured PBMCs, obtained from culture after CMV antigen stimulation. The receptors shown here come from a human donor in good health (CMV status not recorded). Some clones in this sample may be carry-over from other donors' samples. Both conserved end residues are part of each CDR3. Fields, in order: D gene, V gene, J gene, clone size, CDR3 DNA, CDR3 protein. The D gene is left open where the match is weak. Clone size is stated in some rows and not others, as once, few, many or a class when expanded.

d_gene: NA
v_gene: TRBV7-6
j_gene: TRBJ2-7
abundance: NA
CDR3nt: TGTGCCAGCAGCTTAGGAGGGTTCTACGAGCAGTACTTC
CDR3aa: CASSLGGFYEQYF

d_gene: NA
v_gene: TRBV7-9
j_gene: TRBJ2-5
abundance: NA
CDR3nt: TGTGCCAGCAGCTTAACTCGGCGGGCGGAAGAGACCCAGTACTTC
CDR3aa: CASSLTRRAEETQYF

d_gene: NA
v_gene: TRBV27
j_gene: TRBJ2-7
abundance: NA
CDR3nt: TGTGCCAGCAGCGTTCAACAGGGTCCCGCCGCTGGGCAGTACTTC
CDR3aa: CASSVQQGPAAGQYF

d_gene: NA
v_gene: TRBV7-8
j_gene: TRBJ2-4
abundance: many
CDR3nt: TGTGCCAGCAGCCCAGCACGGTCGGCCAAAAACATTCAGTACTTC
CDR3aa: CASSPARSAKNIQYF

d_gene: NA
v_gene: TRBV19
j_gene: TRBJ1-3
abundance: NA
CDR3nt: TGTGCCAGTAGTTTACGGACGGGAGGAAACACCATATATTTT
CDR3aa: CASSLRTGGNTIYF

d_gene: TRBD2
v_gene: TRBV12-3/TRBV12-4
j_gene: TRBJ2-1
abundance: few
CDR3nt: TGTGCCAGCAGTTTAGGCGGCGGGGGGGCCTATGAGCAGTTCTTC
CDR3aa: CASSLGGGGAYEQFF

d_gene: NA
v_gene: TRBV5-6
j_gene: TRBJ1-2
abundance: NA
CDR3nt: TGTGCCAGCAGCGGACAGTTCGTGGTGGAAGGCTACACCTTC
CDR3aa: CASSGQFVVEGYTF

d_gene: NA
v_gene: TRBV11-2
j_gene: TRBJ2-2
abundance: many
CDR3nt: TGTGCCTTTGGAGGGAACACCGGGGAGCTGTTTTTT
CDR3aa: CAFGGNTGELFF

d_gene: TRBD1
v_gene: TRBV7-2
j_gene: TRBJ2-7
abundance: NA
CDR3nt: TGTGCCAGCAGCTTCCAGGGGGCCGGCTACGAGCAGTACTTC
CDR3aa: CASSFQGAGYEQYF

d_gene: NA
v_gene: TRBV6-1
j_gene: TRBJ1-1
abundance: few
CDR3nt: TGTGCCAGCAGTTCGTTTTCGAACACTGAAGCTTTCTTT
CDR3aa: CASSSFSNTEAFF

d_gene: TRBD1
v_gene: TRBV6-5
j_gene: TRBJ2-5
abundance: NA
CDR3nt: TGTGCCAGCAAAACCATTACCGCAGGGGGCGCGGAGACCCAGTACTTC
CDR3aa: CASKTITAGGAETQYF

d_gene: TRBD2
v_gene: TRBV7-8
j_gene: TRBJ2-3
abundance: few
CDR3nt: TGTGCCAGCAGCCCCTCCCCGGGACTAACCTCCACAGATACGCAGTATTTT
CDR3aa: CASSPSPGLTSTDTQYF

d_gene: NA
v_gene: TRBV12-5
j_gene: TRBJ1-1
abundance: NA
CDR3nt: TGTGCTAGTGGTTTAAAGATCATGGGGAACACTGAAGCTTTCTTT
CDR3aa: CASGLKIMGNTEAFF

d_gene: TRBD1
v_gene: TRBV2
j_gene: TRBJ1-2
abundance: NA
CDR3nt: TGTGCCAGCAGTGAGTGGACAGGCAGGAACTATGGCTACACCTTC
CDR3aa: CASSEWTGRNYGYTF

d_gene: NA
v_gene: TRBV5-6
j_gene: TRBJ1-1
abundance: few
CDR3nt: TGTGCCAGCAGCTTGTCCCCGGACATGAACACTGAAGCTTTCTTT
CDR3aa: CASSLSPDMNTEAFF

d_gene: NA
v_gene: TRBV30
j_gene: TRBJ1-3
abundance: NA
CDR3nt: TGTGCCTCCCTACTGGACGGCAGGCGCACTATGAACCCTGGAAACACCATATATTTT
CDR3aa: CASLLDGRRTMNPGNTIYF

d_gene: TRBD1
v_gene: TRBV10-3
j_gene: TRBJ1-3
abundance: once
CDR3nt: TGTGCCATCAGTGAAGGGACAGGGCTTCGGTTCGACACCATATATTTT
CDR3aa: CAISEGTGLRFDTIYF

d_gene: TRBD2
v_gene: TRBV27
j_gene: TRBJ2-3
abundance: NA
CDR3nt: TGTGCCAGCAGTAATCTAGCGGGGGGGCAAGATACGCAGTATTTT
CDR3aa: CASSNLAGGQDTQYF

d_gene: NA
v_gene: TRBV2
j_gene: TRBJ2-2
abundance: NA
CDR3nt: TGTGCCAGCAGTGAAGATCGCCTGGGGACCGGGGAGCTGTTTTTT
CDR3aa: CASSEDRLGTGELFF

d_gene: NA
v_gene: TRBV7-2
j_gene: TRBJ2-5
abundance: NA
CDR3nt: TGTGCCAGCAGCTATTTGACGGGGCAAGAGACCCAGTACTTC
CDR3aa: CASSYLTGQETQYF

d_gene: TRBD2
v_gene: TRBV6-8
j_gene: TRBJ2-1
abundance: once
CDR3nt: TGTGCCAGCAGTTACTCGGCTAGCGGGGCGTATGAGCAGTTCTTC
CDR3aa: CASSYSASGAYEQFF

d_gene: NA
v_gene: TRBV7-6
j_gene: TRBJ2-2
abundance: NA
CDR3nt: TGTGCCAGCAGCTTAGGAGGGGGGTCCGGGGAGCTGTTTTTT
CDR3aa: CASSLGGGSGELFF

d_gene: NA
v_gene: TRBV2
j_gene: TRBJ1-1
abundance: few
CDR3nt: TGTGCCAGCAGTGATCCAGGGGTGGAGGTAAGAGGAGCTTTCTTT
CDR3aa: CASSDPGVEVRGAFF

d_gene: NA
v_gene: TRBV7-6
j_gene: TRBJ1-1
abundance: few
CDR3nt: TGTGCCAGCAAGCGCGAGGGGTACACTGAAGCTTTCTTT
CDR3aa: CASKREGYTEAFF

d_gene: NA
v_gene: TRBV19
j_gene: TRBJ1-1
abundance: many
CDR3nt: TGTGCCACCAAGGTGGGGGGGAACACTGAAGCTTTCTTT
CDR3aa: CATKVGGNTEAFF

d_gene: TRBD1
v_gene: TRBV28
j_gene: TRBJ1-5
abundance: NA
CDR3nt: TGTGCCAGCAGTTTTTACCAGGGGGCTAGCAATCAGCCCCAGCATTTT
CDR3aa: CASSFYQGASNQPQHF

d_gene: NA
v_gene: TRBV4-1
j_gene: TRBJ1-4
abundance: NA
CDR3nt: TGCGCCAGCAGCCAAGTTTCGGGACCAACTAATGAAAAACTGTTTTTT
CDR3aa: CASSQVSGPTNEKLFF

d_gene: TRBD2
v_gene: TRBV7-2
j_gene: TRBJ2-4
abundance: many
CDR3nt: TGTGCCAGCAGTCTGGATCCGGGACTAGGAGACATTCAGTACTTC
CDR3aa: CASSLDPGLGDIQYF

d_gene: NA
v_gene: TRBV4-2
j_gene: TRBJ2-5
abundance: NA
CDR3nt: TGTGCCAGCAGCCAAGCGACCGGGACTCCGTACTTC
CDR3aa: CASSQATGTPYF

d_gene: TRBD1
v_gene: TRBV28
j_gene: TRBJ1-5
abundance: few
CDR3nt: TGTGCCAGCAGCCAGGGGGTTACTAGCAATCAGCCCCAGCATTTT
CDR3aa: CASSQGVTSNQPQHF

d_gene: NA
v_gene: TRBV7-8
j_gene: TRBJ2-3
abundance: many
CDR3nt: TGTGCCAGCACCAGGTTTGGACTCTACACAGATACGCAGTATTTT
CDR3aa: CASTRFGLYTDTQYF

d_gene: TRBD1
v_gene: TRBV28
j_gene: TRBJ1-4
abundance: NA
CDR3nt: TGTGCCAGCAGCTACACCGTGGGACAGGGTCAACAAAAACTGTTTTTT
CDR3aa: CASSYTVGQGQQKLFF

d_gene: NA
v_gene: TRBV12-3/TRBV12-4
j_gene: TRBJ1-3
abundance: NA
CDR3nt: TGTGCCAGCACCCCCGCGTTCTCTGGAAACACCATATATTTT
CDR3aa: CASTPAFSGNTIYF

d_gene: TRBD2
v_gene: TRBV5-4
j_gene: TRBJ2-1
abundance: NA
CDR3nt: TGTGCCAGCAGCTGGGCAGGACTAGGAAGCAATGAGCAGTTCTTC
CDR3aa: CASSWAGLGSNEQFF

d_gene: NA
v_gene: TRBV27
j_gene: TRBJ1-1
abundance: NA
CDR3nt: TGTGCCAGCAGTTTATTGGAGGGGACGGCTGAAGCTTTCTTT
CDR3aa: CASSLLEGTAEAFF

d_gene: NA
v_gene: TRBV11-1
j_gene: TRBJ2-3
abundance: NA
CDR3nt: TGTGCCAGCAGCTTTGGTCAGCAGGTAATCGGGCAGGATACGCAGTATTTT
CDR3aa: CASSFGQQVIGQDTQYF

d_gene: NA
v_gene: TRBV7-8
j_gene: TRBJ2-3
abundance: NA
CDR3nt: TGTGCCAGCAGCTTAGTGTGGGATACGCAGTATTTT
CDR3aa: CASSLVWDTQYF

d_gene: NA
v_gene: TRBV19
j_gene: TRBJ2-5
abundance: NA
CDR3nt: TGTGCCAGTAGTGTCCTACTAGCATCAGAGACCCAGTACTTC
CDR3aa: CASSVLLASETQYF

d_gene: NA
v_gene: TRBV15
j_gene: TRBJ2-7
abundance: NA
CDR3nt: TGTGCCACCAGTGGGGGGTCGACCTCCGAGCAGTACTTC
CDR3aa: CATSGGSTSEQYF

d_gene: NA
v_gene: TRBV5-1
j_gene: TRBJ2-3
abundance: NA
CDR3nt: TGCGCCAGCAACCAAATGACAGGCTGGTTGGCAGATACGCAGTATTTT
CDR3aa: CASNQMTGWLADTQYF

d_gene: TRBD2
v_gene: TRBV29-1
j_gene: TRBJ2-1
abundance: NA
CDR3nt: TGCAGCGTTGGGGGGACTAGCGGGGCGTACAATGAGCAGTTCTTC
CDR3aa: CSVGGTSGAYNEQFF

d_gene: TRBD1
v_gene: TRBV7-2
j_gene: TRBJ2-7
abundance: many
CDR3nt: TGTGCCAGCAGTCGGGGACAGGGTGCCTACGAGCAGTACTTC
CDR3aa: CASSRGQGAYEQYF

d_gene: TRBD2
v_gene: TRBV19
j_gene: TRBJ2-1
abundance: few
CDR3nt: TGTGCCAGTAGTATACATAGCGGGGGGGCAAACATATACCTCAATGAGCAGTTCTTC
CDR3aa: CASSIHSGGANIYLNEQFF

d_gene: NA
v_gene: TRBV15
j_gene: TRBJ1-1
abundance: NA
CDR3nt: TGTGCCACCAGTCCCAACACCCGGGACCCAGGCCCTGTGAACACTGAAGCTTTCTTT
CDR3aa: CATSPNTRDPGPVNTEAFF

d_gene: NA
v_gene: TRBV20-1
j_gene: TRBJ2-1
abundance: few
CDR3nt: TGCAGTGCAAACAGAGGCAATGAGCAGTTCTTC
CDR3aa: CSANRGNEQFF

d_gene: NA
v_gene: TRBV7-2
j_gene: TRBJ2-7
abundance: NA
CDR3nt: TGTGCCAGCAGCTCCATTGCGGGGCCAGTCGAGCAGTACTTC
CDR3aa: CASSSIAGPVEQYF

d_gene: NA
v_gene: TRBV4-1
j_gene: TRBJ2-2
abundance: NA
CDR3nt: TGCGCCAGCAGCCAAGAGTCCGCCGGGGAGCTGTTTTTT
CDR3aa: CASSQESAGELFF

d_gene: NA
v_gene: TRBV20-1
j_gene: TRBJ1-2
abundance: NA
CDR3nt: TGCAGTGCTAGAGATTATATTGCCCCGGGACGGATCTATGGCTACACCTTC
CDR3aa: CSARDYIAPGRIYGYTF

d_gene: TRBD1
v_gene: TRBV7-7
j_gene: TRBJ2-6
abundance: NA
CDR3nt: TGTGCCAGCAGCTTAGGTCCTCGGGACAGGGGTTCTGGGGCCAACGTCCTGACTTTC
CDR3aa: CASSLGPRDRGSGANVLTF

d_gene: TRBD2
v_gene: TRBV27
j_gene: TRBJ2-3
abundance: many
CDR3nt: TGTGCCACTAGCGGGGGGAACTCAGATACGCAGTATTTT
CDR3aa: CATSGGNSDTQYF

d_gene: NA
v_gene: TRBV5-1
j_gene: TRBJ2-3
abundance: NA
CDR3nt: TGCGCCAGCAGCCCGTGGCCTGGCACAGATACGCAGTATTTT
CDR3aa: CASSPWPGTDTQYF